A selection of T cell receptor beta chains follows, all from one sample in a study of cytomegalovirus exposure and HLA in healthy donors. Sequencing was performed with immunoSEQ multiplex PCR; in TCRdb, only in-frame clones are kept and a portion is missing. The sample consists of around 120,000 clones, 55% to 65% of them appearing once. What was sequenced was PBMCs. The receptors here all came from a man in his forties or fifties in good health and CMV-seropositive. The CDR3 runs from the conserved cysteine through the conserved F or W. Fields, in order: D gene, clone size, V gene, J gene, CDR3 DNA, CDR3 protein. The D gene is left open where the match is weak. Size is omitted from some rows. Given values are once, few, many or a class for expanded clones.

TRBD2	once	TRBV18	TRBJ2-2	TGTGCCAGCTCACCAACTAGCGGGGGGAACACCGGGGAGCTGTTTTTT	CASSPTSGGNTGELFF
TRBD1	few	TRBV14	TRBJ1-1	TGTGCCAGCAGCGCCGTCGCAGGGGGCAGCACTGAAGCTTTCTTT	CASSAVAGGSTEAFF
TRBD2	-	TRBV29-1	TRBJ2-1	TGCAGCGTTGGACTAGCGGCAAGCAATGAGCAGTTCTTC	CSVGLAASNEQFF
TRBD1	-	TRBV12-5	TRBJ1-1	TGTGCTAGTGTCCCCGGGACAGCCAACACTGAAGCTTTCTTT	CASVPGTANTEAFF
-	-	TRBV6-5	TRBJ2-5	TGTGCCAGCAGTCCCCTCAATTTCCGGGAGACCCAGTACTTC	CASSPLNFRETQYF
-	-	TRBV14	TRBJ1-2	TGTGCCAGCAGCCAAGCGGAGAGGGGCTACACCTTC	CASSQAERGYTF
-	-	TRBV5-4	TRBJ2-7	TGTGCCAGCAGCTTGGCCGACTTGGGTCGGCAGTCCCTCTACGAGCAGTACTTC	CASSLADLGRQSLYEQYF
-	-	TRBV14	TRBJ1-6	TGTGCCAGCAGCCAAGAAATCGAGAGGAGCTCCTATAATTCACCCCTCCACTTT	CASSQEIERSSYNSPLHF
-	-	TRBV6-6	TRBJ1-3	TGTGCCAGCAGTCGCGGGAATACAAGGACCGGAAACACCATATATTTT	CASSRGNTRTGNTIYF
TRBD2	medium-sized	TRBV4-1	TRBJ2-2	TGCGCCAGCAGCTCCCCGGGAGGGGGAACGAACACCGGGGAGCTGTTTTTT	CASSSPGGGTNTGELFF
TRBD2	-	TRBV10-3	TRBJ2-5	TGTGCCATCAGTGATGTAGCGGGGGGCCTCAAAGAGACCCAGTACTTC	CAISDVAGGLKETQYF
TRBD2	-	TRBV18	TRBJ2-3	TGTGCCAGCTCACCACCGGTGGCGGGAGGACTACACACAGATACGCAGTATTTT	CASSPPVAGGLHTDTQYF
TRBD2	-	TRBV18	TRBJ2-7	TGTGCCAGCTCACCAATGGGTAGCGGGGGATCCTACGAGCAGTACTTC	CASSPMGSGGSYEQYF
-	-	TRBV7-8	TRBJ1-2	TGTGCCAGCAGCCCTGGAGGACCCTATGGCTACACCTTC	CASSPGGPYGYTF
TRBD1	-	TRBV18	TRBJ2-7	TGTGCCAGCTCACCACAGACAGGGGTATCCTACGAGCAGTACTTC	CASSPQTGVSYEQYF
-	few	TRBV29-1	TRBJ2-7	TGCAGCGTTGGAGTGGGAAACATGGGGGACTCCTACGAGCAGTACTTC	CSVGVGNMGDSYEQYF
TRBD1	-	TRBV4-1	TRBJ1-1	TGCGCCAGCAGCCACGAGGGACAGGTTGAAGCTTTCTTT	CASSHEGQVEAFF
-	-	TRBV5-4	TRBJ2-2	TGTGCCAGCAGCTTGGGAGGAAGGATGAAGGCCGGGGAGCTGTTTTTT	CASSLGGRMKAGELFF
-	-	TRBV4-2	TRBJ2-6	TGTGCCAGCAGCCAACTTGGAGGAGGCGGAAGGGCCAACGTCCTGACTTTC	CASSQLGGGGRANVLTF
TRBD1	few	TRBV25-1	TRBJ1-4	TGTGCCAGCAGACCCTGGGGAGGCAGGGACAGAGAAAAACTGTTTTTT	CASRPWGGRDREKLFF
-	few	TRBV2	TRBJ2-5	TGTGCCAGCAGTGAAGCGCTCAGGCCTCAAGAGACCCAGTACTTC	CASSEALRPQETQYF
TRBD1	-	TRBV29-1	TRBJ1-2	TGCAGCGTTGAGGGACAGGGTAATGGCTACACCTTC	CSVEGQGNGYTF
TRBD2	-	TRBV28	TRBJ2-7	TGTGCCAGCAGAAGACTAGCGGGAGTCAACGAGCAGTACTTC	CASRRLAGVNEQYF
-	-	TRBV9	TRBJ1-5	TGTGCCAGCAGCGTGGGGGCGACTAGCAATCAGCCCCAGCATTTT	CASSVGATSNQPQHF
TRBD1	-	TRBV9	TRBJ1-6	TGTGCCAGCACCCGGACAGGGGATCCCTATAATTCACCCCTCCACTTT	CASTRTGDPYNSPLHF
TRBD1	few	TRBV7-9	TRBJ1-1	TGTGCCAGCAGCTGGACAGGTGACACTGAAGCTTTCTTT	CASSWTGDTEAFF
-	-	TRBV6-5	TRBJ1-2	TGTGCCAGCAGTTACTCTTTGGGGGCTTTGGGCTACACCTTC	CASSYSLGALGYTF
-	-	TRBV2	TRBJ2-5	TGTGCCAGCAGTGAAGCCCTGGGGGCTGGGGGGACCCAGTACTTC	CASSEALGAGGTQYF
TRBD1	-	TRBV25-1	TRBJ1-5	TGTGCCAGCAGTGGGGGACAGTTTAGCAATCAGCCCCAGCATTTT	CASSGGQFSNQPQHF
TRBD1	-	TRBV4-1	TRBJ1-4	TGCGCCAGCAGCCAAGGTGGACAGGCGGGTGAAAAACTGTTTTTT	CASSQGGQAGEKLFF